These 13 T cell receptor beta chains share one sample of origin, sequenced in a study of cytomegalovirus exposure and HLA in healthy donors. The table came from immunoSEQ multiplex PCR; TCRdb's copy has only in-frame clones and leaves some out. The sample records roughly 280,000 clones, 65% to 90% being singletons. Sequencing was done on a sample of PBMCs. The receptors shown here come from a woman aged 18-30 years in good health and CMV-seronegative.

This sequence joins TRBV29-1 and TRBJ1-1; TRBD1 might be the D (6 bases). Trimming shortened V by 3 bases and J by 4 bases, and 12 bases separated the two germline ends. This CDR3 comprises 13 residues. CDR1 and CDR2 (germline): SQVTM, ANQGSEA. For the CDR3, the DNA is TGCAGCGTTGACCTCCAGGGGCGCACTGAAGCTTTCTTT. Its protein product is CSVDLQGRTEAFF.

V usage is TRBV2 and J usage is TRBJ2-1; D perhaps matches TRBD1 (6 bases). V was pared by 7 bases and J by 10 bases, with 14 bases between. The germline CDR1 and CDR2 sequences are SNHLY and FYNNEI. The length of the CDR3 is 12 residues. The CDR3 is CASTYGTTEQFF. The DNA for the CDR3 is TGTGCCAGCACGTACGGGACAACCGAGCAGTTCTTC.

This clone was seen just once. The chain recombines TRBV7-9 with TRBJ2-3; 13 bases are a match to TRBD2. The germline CDR1 and CDR2 sequences are SEHNR and FQNEAQ (reference sequence). With 7 bases clipped from V and 2 bases from J, the junction kept 6 bases outside the gene matches. This CDR3 region has 16 residues. The CDR3 protein is CASNKGLAGATDTQYF. The CDR3 DNA reads TGTGCCAGCAACAAAGGACTAGCGGGAGCCACAGATACGCAGTATTTT.

V and J are TRBV12-5 and TRBJ1-2; 8 bases align to TRBD1. CDR1 and CDR2 (germline): LGHNT, FRNRAP. V lost 4 bases, J lost 3 bases, and 10 bases stayed unmatched. This CDR3 region has 16 residues. The CDR3 here is CASGSDRAVVDYGYTF. For the CDR3, the DNA is TGTGCTAGTGGTTCGGACAGGGCGGTAGTCGACTATGGCTACACCTTC.

The J gene is TRBJ2-2, the V gene TRBV11-2; 11 positions match TRBD2. The CDR3 is 16 residues long. J gave up 6 bases and V 0 bases, and 3 bases lay outside the gene matches. Germline V CDR1 and CDR2: SGHAT, FQNNGV. DNA of the CDR3: TGTGCCAGCAGCTTAGAGGGTAGCGGGAGGGCCGGGGAGCTGTTTTTT. Translating it yields CASSLEGSGRAGELFF.

Concerning this clone itself: A single base separates this from a much larger clone, so it may be a read error. The V and J genes are TRBV25-1 and TRBJ2-3, with 7 bases aligning to TRBD2. This CDR3 has 13 amino acids. The germline V gene has CDR1 MGHDK and CDR2 SYGVNS. Trimming at V came to 5 bases and at J to 1 base, leaving 0 bases not matched to a gene. CDR3 in DNA: TGTGCCAGCAGTACTAGCGGCACAGATACGCAGTATTTT. Translation gives CASSTSGTDTQYF.

This chain uses TRBV27 with TRBJ2-7; D is ambiguous. The CDR3 spans 16 residues. V was cut by 3 bases and J by 0 bases, with 15 bases left in between. Germline CDR1 and CDR2: MNHEY and SMNVEV (reference sequence). In nucleotides, the CDR3 is TGTGCCAGCAGTTTCTCGTTCGGGTCTAACTCCTACGAGCAGTACTTC. This translates into CASSFSFGSNSYEQYF.

The chain combines TRBV9 with TRBJ2-1; D is perhaps TRBD1 (6 bases). Trimming took off 0 bases at V and 3 bases at J, with 10 bases between the two ends. The CDR3 sequence is 15 residues long. Looked up from germline, CDR1 is SGDLS and CDR2 is YYNGEE. The CDR3 DNA is TGTGCCAGCAGCGTAGCAGGGGACATCTACAATGAGCAGTTCTTC. Protein: CASSVAGDIYNEQFF.

On this clone: This CDR3 is also generated by other DNA sequences in the sample. CDR3 sequence reads: CASSATGTTYEQYF. The CDR3 bases are TGTGCCAGCAGCGCTACCGGGACAACCTACGAGCAGTACTTC. The gene calls are TRBV9 and TRBJ2-7; possible D gene TRBD1, 6 bases. This CDR3 region has 14 residues. Germline lookup yields CDR1 SGDLS and CDR2 YYNGEE. V lost 3 bases and J 2 bases, leaving 12 bases between the germline ends.

The rearrangement links TRBV19 to TRBJ2-5; 8 positions agree with TRBD1. The J segment lost 4 bases and the V segment lost 5 bases, leaving 9 bases of the junction unmatched. Germline-derived CDR1 and CDR2 are LNHDA and SQIVND (reference sequence). This CDR3 region has 15 residues. CDR3 bases: TGTGCCAGTAGTCCCGCAGGGGGCCCTGGAGAGACCCAGTACTTC. Translation: CASSPAGGPGETQYF.

The rearrangement links TRBV30 to TRBJ1-4; 8 bases are shared with TRBD1. The V and J ends lost 6 bases and 7 bases, in that order; junction bases with no gene match: 4. Germline V gene lookup returns CDR1 GTSNPN and CDR2 SVGIG (reference sequence). There are 12 residues in the CDR3. CDR3 bases: TGTGCCTGCAGGGGGCAGGGTGAAAAACTGTTTTTT. It translates to CACRGQGEKLFF.

This sequence joins TRBV27 and TRBJ2-7; 8 bases align to TRBD2. V lost 8 bases, J lost 0 bases, and 3 bases stayed unmatched. The CDR3 loop spans 13 amino acids. The germline V gene has CDR1 MNHEY and CDR2 SMNVEV (reference sequence). The CDR3 DNA sequence: TGTGCCAGCGGGGGGACTAGCTCCTACGAGCAGTACTTC. The encoded protein is CASGGTSSYEQYF.

The genes are TRBV2 and TRBJ2-7; 12 bases fit TRBD2. The CDR3 consists of 15 residues. V lost 6 bases to trimming and J lost 3 bases; unmatched junction nucleotides: 6. Germline CDR1 reads SNHLY; CDR2 reads FYNNEI. CDR3 coding DNA: TGTGCCAGCAGGCTAGCGGGAGGGCTCCACTACGAGCAGTACTTC. Protein product: CASRLAGGLHYEQYF.